These 22 T cell receptor beta chains originate from one sample sequenced in a study of blood T cell repertoires in COVID-19. Data came from immunoSEQ multiplex PCR; TCRdb stores just in-frame clones and leaves some out. The repertoire holds 30,000 to 40,000 clones, with about 89% as singletons. Sequences were obtained from peripheral blood. The receptor source for this set is a man aged 70 or older with active COVID-19.

V gene TRBV9 combines with J gene TRBJ2-3; 13 bases fit TRBD2. V was pared by 3 bases and J by 3 bases, with 4 bases of the junction left unmatched. This CDR3 region has 16 residues. The germline V gene has CDR1 SGDLS and CDR2 YYNGEE. The CDR3 DNA sequence: TGTGCCAGCAGCGCCGGGACTAGCGGGGCTACAGATACGCAGTATTTT. Protein: CASSAGTSGATDTQYF.

J is TRBJ2-1 and V is TRBV4-1; D call uncertain. The CDR3 runs to 14 residues. V dropped 1 base and J dropped 6 bases, with 10 bases sitting between them. CDR1 MGHRA and CDR2 YSYEKL come from the germline V gene. The CDR3, as DNA: TGCGCCAGCAGCCAAGGGGTAGACTCCAATGAGCAGTTCTTC. It translates to CASSQGVDSNEQFF.

The chain joins TRBV28 to TRBJ2-1; a possible D gene is TRBD1 (6 bases). The V gene's germline CDR1 is MDHEN and CDR2 SYDVKM. CDR3 length equals 13 residues. V lost 10 bases to trimming and J lost 4 bases, with 14 bases between them. CDR3 protein: CATRTVSYNEQFF. CDR3 sequence (DNA): TGTGCCACTAGGACAGTTTCATACAATGAGCAGTTCTTC.

The CDR3 DNA reads TGTGCCAGCAGGGCGATAGCGGAAGAGACCCAGTACTTC. This encodes CASRAIAEETQYF. V and J are TRBV5-4 and TRBJ2-5; weak D call: TRBD2 (6 bases). This CDR3 has 13 residues. Germline loops: CDR1 SGHNT, CDR2 YYREEE (reference sequence). The V gene lost 5 bases and the J gene lost 3 bases, with 11 bases spanning the gap.

V is TRBV3-1 (or the pseudogene TRBV3-2) and J is TRBJ2-7, with 12 bases matching TRBD2. CDR1 is LGHDT, CDR2 YNNKEL, per germline (reference sequence). Unmatched junction bases numbered 14, after V lost 4 bases and J lost 10 bases. This CDR3 has 16 amino acids. The CDR3 nucleotides are TGTGCCAGCAGCCTTAACCTAGCGGGAGGGCCCTCTGGACAGTACTTC. Protein: CASSLNLAGGPSGQYF.

The CDR3 sequence is CAISPMGGRNTGELFF. As DNA, the CDR3 is TGTGCCATCAGCCCGATGGGCGGGAGGAACACCGGGGAGCTGTTTTTT. The chain links TRBV10-3 to TRBJ2-2, with 7 positions matching TRBD2. This CDR3 has 16 amino acids. The V gene end was trimmed by 6 bases and the J gene end by 1 base; junction bases not matched to a gene: 8. Per germline, CDR1 ENHRY and CDR2 SYGVKD.

The chain is built from TRBV7-2 and TRBJ2-7, with 9 bases fitting TRBD2. Unmatched junction bases numbered 8, after V lost 0 bases and J lost 8 bases. The CDR3 sequence is 15 residues long. Germline assignment: CDR1 SGHTA and CDR2 FQGNSA. The CDR3 nucleotides read TGTGCCAGCAGCTTAGCGATGGATAGCGGGAGTCAGCAGTACTTC. Its protein product is CASSLAMDSGSQQYF.

This chain uses TRBV28 with TRBJ1-1, with D possibly being TRBD1 (5 bases). V was shortened by 5 bases and J by 0 bases, with 13 bases between the two germline ends. CDR1 MDHEN and CDR2 SYDVKM come from the germline V gene. CDR3 size: 15 residues. The CDR3 DNA follows: TGTGCCAGCAGTACCGGGGGGTTCATGAACACTGAAGCTTTCTTT. Protein product: CASSTGGFMNTEAFF.

V usage is TRBV11-1 and J usage is TRBJ2-1, with 11 bases fitting TRBD1. With 5 bases clipped from V and 7 bases from J, the junction kept 7 bases outside the gene matches. CDR3 length equals 15 residues. The germline gives CDR1 SGHAT, CDR2 FQDESV (reference sequence). In nucleotides, the CDR3 is TGTGCCAGCAGCAGGGGACAGGGGGTGGAGAATGAGCAGTTCTTC. Translation gives CASSRGQGVENEQFF.

The chain links TRBV7-7 to TRBJ2-5; 11 bases line up with TRBD2. V lost 5 bases to trimming and J lost 5 bases; unmatched junction nucleotides: 10. The CDR3 is 16 amino acids. In germline, CDR1 is SSHAT, CDR2 FNYEAQ (reference sequence). This CDR3 reads CASSLGIAGGLETQYF. The CDR3 DNA reads TGTGCCAGCAGCCTTGGGATAGCGGGAGGGCTTGAGACCCAGTACTTC.

The chain recombines TRBV5-1 with TRBJ2-7; the D gene is possibly TRBD2 (6 bases). The CDR3 is 13 residues long. V lost 4 bases to trimming and J lost 7 bases, with 15 bases between them. Germline CDR1 reads SGHRS; CDR2 reads YFSETQ. CDR3 in amino acids: CASSRDFSGEQYF. As DNA, the CDR3 is TGCGCCAGCAGCCGGGACTTCTCTGGGGAGCAGTACTTC.

The gene calls are TRBV19 and TRBJ2-2; 9 nucleotides line up with TRBD1. This CDR3 has 14 residues. Germline V gene lookup returns CDR1 LNHDA and CDR2 SQIVND (reference sequence). V trimming: 7 bases; J trimming: 4 bases; junction bases outside the gene matches: 4. CDR3 amino acids: CASTDRGRTGELFF. As DNA, the CDR3 is TGTGCCAGTACGGACAGGGGACGCACCGGGGAGCTGTTTTTT.

This clone was detected once. This chain uses TRBV5-4 with TRBJ2-3; D not resolved. The CDR3 runs 14 residues. Trimming took 2 bases from V and 0 from J, leaving 7 bases between them. Germline loops: CDR1 SGHNT, CDR2 YYREEE (reference sequence). CDR3 sequence (DNA): TGTGCCAGCAGCTTTAATCCTAGCACAGATACGCAGTATTTT. As protein: CASSFNPSTDTQYF.

The V and J genes are TRBV14 and TRBJ2-7; D is ambiguous. V dropped 3 bases and J dropped 5 bases, with 5 bases sitting between them. The CDR3 covers 11 residues. CDR1 is SGHDN, CDR2 FVKESK, per germline. The CDR3 loop reads CASSQRDEQYF. The CDR3, as DNA: TGTGCCAGCAGCCAGCGCGACGAGCAGTACTTC.

The genes are TRBV20-1 and TRBJ2-2; possible D gene TRBD1, 5 bases. The length of the CDR3 is 13 residues. Trimming removed 3 bases at V and 5 bases at J, with 10 bases between. Germline lookup yields CDR1 DFQATT and CDR2 SNEGSKA (reference sequence). The CDR3 here is CSASAQATGELFF. In DNA, the CDR3 is TGCAGTGCTAGTGCACAGGCGACCGGGGAGCTGTTTTTT.

The chain recombines TRBV28 with TRBJ1-2; no clear D. Trimming pared 4 bases from V and 3 bases from J, leaving 9 bases between. Germline CDR1 reads MDHEN; CDR2 reads SYDVKM. This CDR3 spans 13 amino acids. The chain's CDR3 is CASSSALYYGYTF. In DNA, the CDR3 is TGTGCCAGCAGTTCCGCACTGTACTATGGCTACACCTTC.

The chain joins TRBV9 to TRBJ1-6, with 10 bases fitting TRBD1. V shed 2 bases, J shed 7 bases, and the junction held 3 bases outside the gene matches. Looked up from germline, CDR1 is SGDLS and CDR2 is YYNGEE. The CDR3 length is 15 residues. CDR3 nucleotides: TGTGCCAGCAGCGTTGGGACAGGGGTGAATTCACCCCTCCACTTT. It yields the protein CASSVGTGVNSPLHF. Filled out from reference TRBV9 and TRBJ1-6, the complete variable domain reads DSGVTQTPKHLITATGQRVTLRCSPRSGDLSVYWYQQSLDQGLQFLIQYYNGEERAKGNILERFSAQQFPDLHSELNLSSLELGDSALYFCASSVGTGVNSPLHFGNGTRLTVT.

The gene calls are TRBV3-1 (or the pseudogene TRBV3-2) and TRBJ1-6; 7 bases fit TRBD1. J lost 5 bases, V lost 4 bases, and 2 bases had no gene match. The germline gives CDR1 LGHDT, CDR2 YNNKEL (reference sequence). This CDR3 region has 14 residues. This chain's CDR3 is CASSRGQNNSPLHF. The CDR3 coding sequence is TGTGCCAGCAGCCGGGGACAGAATAATTCACCCCTCCACTTT.

This clone was counted once. The V call is TRBV5-1, the J call TRBJ2-3; 12 bases line up with TRBD2. With 4 bases clipped from V and 4 bases from J, the junction kept 4 bases outside the gene matches. From germline, CDR1 is SGHRS and CDR2 YFSETQ. The CDR3 contains 15 residues. This CDR3 is CASSLTSGSADTQYF. The CDR3 nucleotides read TGCGCCAGCAGCCTGACTAGCGGGAGTGCAGATACGCAGTATTTT.

This clone was seen once. This chain joins TRBV10-3 and TRBJ2-7, with D tentatively TRBD2 (5 bases). Trimming stripped 4 bases from V and 6 bases from J, with 19 bases between. Germline-derived CDR1 and CDR2 are ENHRY and SYGVKD. This CDR3 is 15 amino acids long. CDR3 nucleotide sequence: TGTGCCATCAGTGGCGCTAGCTCGCATCCCTCCGAGCAGTACTTC. Protein: CAISGASSHPSEQYF.

The chain carries TRBV6-2 or TRBV6-3 and TRBJ1-1, with TRBD1 as a possible D gene (5 bases). V shed 0 bases and J shed 4 bases, with 9 bases lying between them. The germline gives CDR1 MNHEY, CDR2 SVGEGT. This CDR3 has 14 amino acids. CDR3 amino acids: CASSYSTDITEAFF. The CDR3 region has the DNA TGTGCCAGCAGTTACTCGACGGACATCACTGAAGCTTTCTTT.

The chain recombines TRBV28 with TRBJ2-3, with 9 bases aligning to TRBD1. Germline V CDR1 and CDR2: MDHEN, SYDVKM. The CDR3 has 15 amino acids. Trimming removed 4 bases from V and 1 base from J; junction bases left unmatched: 3. The CDR3, as DNA: TGTGCCAGCAGTTCCTGGACAGGGGGCACAGATACGCAGTATTTT. Translated: CASSSWTGGTDTQYF.